The 3 T cell receptor beta chains given below trace back to one sample, sequenced in a study of blood T cell repertoires in COVID-19. TCRdb's table, derived via immunoSEQ multiplex PCR, lists solely in-frame clones and lacks some. The sample has 69,000 or so clones; less than 85% are singletons. Source material: peripheral blood. The receptors come from a man between 45 and 60 years old with COVID-19, enrolled during active disease.

This chain joins TRBV30 and TRBJ1-2, with 11 bases aligning to TRBD1. Trimming at V came to 7 bases and at J to 4 bases, leaving 11 bases not matched to a gene. From germline, CDR1 is GTSNPN and CDR2 SVGIG (reference sequence). The CDR3 is made up of 15 amino acids. The CDR3 spells CAFRDRGRFSYGYTF. The CDR3, as DNA: TGTGCCTTCCGGGACAGGGGGAGGTTTTCCTATGGCTACACCTTC.

V is TRBV5-6 and J is TRBJ1-3, with unresolved D. Trimming removed 0 bases from V and 2 bases from J, with 9 bases in between. Germline V lookup: CDR1 SGHDT, CDR2 YYEEEE. The CDR3 is 15 residues long. CDR3 amino acids: CASSLAGITGNTIYF. For the CDR3, the DNA is TGTGCCAGCAGCTTGGCCGGGATCACTGGAAACACCATATATTTT.

V and J are TRBV14 and TRBJ2-1; 9 nucleotides align to TRBD1. Germline lookup yields CDR1 SGHDN and CDR2 FVKESK. Trimming cost V 0 bases and J 8 bases; bases outside gene matches: 8. The CDR3 loop spans 16 amino acids. The CDR3 sequence: CASSQESRDRVDEQFF. DNA of the CDR3: TGTGCCAGCAGCCAAGAATCGAGGGACAGGGTCGATGAGCAGTTCTTC.